These T cell receptor beta chains were read from a single sample in a study of cytomegalovirus exposure and HLA in healthy donors. Clones were sequenced by immunoSEQ multiplex PCR, and TCRdb holds only the in-frame ones, with some missing. The sample has about 140,000 clones; over 75% are singletons. The specimen sequenced was PBMCs. These receptors originate from a man aged 25 to 40 in good health. The conserved cysteine and the conserved F or W are not part of the CDR3 here.

cdr3_aa	j_call	v_call
ASRRFFTTGTSGMSGTQY	TRBJ2-3	TRBV4-1
ASRVDSPSYEQY	TRBJ2-7	TRBV28
ASHPQAGSNQPQH	TRBJ1-5	TRBV19
ASSVGWGSNQPQH	TRBJ1-5	TRBV19
ASSLGDYQETQY	TRBJ2-5	TRBV28
ASSLEAGAAEKQF	TRBJ2-1	TRBV7-9
ASSVLAGATDTQY	TRBJ2-3	TRBV5-1
ASTPEGTAVYGYT	TRBJ1-2	TRBV7-3
ASSHGGYGNEQY	TRBJ2-7	TRBV27
ASSTRQGRGQPQH	TRBJ1-5	TRBV5-1
ASSPLKGPDTGELF	TRBJ2-2	TRBV18
ASSPPGQPNEKLF	TRBJ1-4	TRBV18
ASSPQTGPSQKLF	TRBJ1-4	TRBV6-5
ASKRAGAGELF	TRBJ2-2	TRBV6-5
ASARKEIYEQY	TRBJ2-7	TRBV11-3
AIGTPNTEAF	TRBJ1-1	TRBV10-3
ASRPPMTYRGQGKDTQY	TRBJ2-3	TRBV5-1
ATSRDRNNQPQH	TRBJ1-5	TRBV15
ASSLEGGRDTQY	TRBJ2-3	TRBV7-9
ASSVVQGAGYT	TRBJ1-2	TRBV6-1
ASSHTGLAAYNEQF	TRBJ2-1	TRBV4-1
ASSQTGAPEAF	TRBJ1-1	TRBV5-8
ASSEGPGDIHEQY	TRBJ2-7	TRBV6-1
ASSQDPFVPQPQH	TRBJ1-5	TRBV4-1
ASSLGGGINTEAF	TRBJ1-1	TRBV7-8
ATSRAFTDPSWY	TRBJ2-3	TRBV15